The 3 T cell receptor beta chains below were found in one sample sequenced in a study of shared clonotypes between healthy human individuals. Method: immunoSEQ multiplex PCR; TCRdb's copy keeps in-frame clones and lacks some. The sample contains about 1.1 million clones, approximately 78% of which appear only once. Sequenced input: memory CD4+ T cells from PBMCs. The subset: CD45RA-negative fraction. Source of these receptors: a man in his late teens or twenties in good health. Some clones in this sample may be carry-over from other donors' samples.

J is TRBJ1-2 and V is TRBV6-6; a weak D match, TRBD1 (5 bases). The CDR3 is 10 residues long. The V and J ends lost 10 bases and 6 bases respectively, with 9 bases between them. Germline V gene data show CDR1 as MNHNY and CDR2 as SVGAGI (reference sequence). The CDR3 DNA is TGTGCCACCCGACAGAATGGCTACACCTTC. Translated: CATRQNGYTF.

The CDR3 coding sequence is TGTGCCAGTAGTGACCACACTACAGGGGGCATCTATGGCTACACCTTC. Translation: CASSDHTTGGIYGYTF. The chain uses TRBV19 and TRBJ1-2; 9 bases fit TRBD1. This CDR3 has 16 residues. Germline CDR1 is LNHDA and CDR2 is SQIVND (reference sequence). Losses at the gene ends were 5 bases for V and 4 bases for J; bases not matched to a gene: 11.

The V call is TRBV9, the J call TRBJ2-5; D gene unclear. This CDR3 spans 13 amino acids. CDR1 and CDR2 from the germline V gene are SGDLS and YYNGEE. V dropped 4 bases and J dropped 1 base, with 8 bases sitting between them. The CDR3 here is CASSLRFQETQYF. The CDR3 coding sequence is TGTGCCAGCAGCCTTCGATTCCAAGAGACCCAGTACTTC.